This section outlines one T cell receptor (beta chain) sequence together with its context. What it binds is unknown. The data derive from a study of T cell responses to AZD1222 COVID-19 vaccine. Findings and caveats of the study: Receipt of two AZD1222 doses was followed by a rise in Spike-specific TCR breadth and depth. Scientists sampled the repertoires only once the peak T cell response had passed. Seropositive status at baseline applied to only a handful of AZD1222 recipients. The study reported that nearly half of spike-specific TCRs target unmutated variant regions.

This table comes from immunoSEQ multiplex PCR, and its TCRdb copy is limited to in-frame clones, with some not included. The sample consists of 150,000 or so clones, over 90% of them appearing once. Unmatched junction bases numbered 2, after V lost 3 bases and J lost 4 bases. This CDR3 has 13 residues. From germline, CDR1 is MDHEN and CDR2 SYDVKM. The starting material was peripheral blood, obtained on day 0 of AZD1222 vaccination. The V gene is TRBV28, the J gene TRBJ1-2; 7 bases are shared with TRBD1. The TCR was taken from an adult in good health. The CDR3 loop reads CASSFTGAYGYTF. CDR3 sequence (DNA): TGTGCCAGCAGTTTTACAGGGGCCTATGGCTACACCTTC.